This paragraph covers one T cell receptor beta chain sequence. Its cognate antigen is unknown. Vbeta (60) and Jbeta (13) primers were used in the PCR. Only in-frame clones appear in the TCRdb table, and some are missing; sequencing was by immunoSEQ multiplex PCR. There are 150,000 or so clones in the sample; around 80% occur only once, and 4% lies in the top ten. The data originate from a study of cytomegalovirus exposure and HLA in healthy donors. Looking at the study overall: An early data release held about 85 million unique TCRs from HLA-typed donors.

Study-wide results and caveats: V- and J-gene trimming of TCR beta was linked (in a later analysis) to a missense DCLRE1C variant. There were reportedly fewer N-insertions in an Asian-associated ancestry cluster than the roughly 610-donor mean, in a later analysis. Earlier results showed most TCR beta V segments being productive about 87% or about 30% of the time.

Germline trimming cut 6 bases from V and 2 bases from J; bases unmatched to any gene: 9. Germline-derived CDR1 and CDR2 are MRHNA and SNTAGT. This CDR3 has 15 amino acids. The sequencing sample was made of PBMCs. The chain couples TRBV6-4 to TRBJ2-7; 8 nucleotides agree with TRBD1. The receptor was derived from a woman in her thirties or forties in good health and CMV-seronegative. CDR3 in amino acids: CASSPVAGGPYEQYF. As DNA, the CDR3 is TGTGCCAGCAGCCCGGTCGCAGGGGGCCCCTACGAGCAGTACTTC.